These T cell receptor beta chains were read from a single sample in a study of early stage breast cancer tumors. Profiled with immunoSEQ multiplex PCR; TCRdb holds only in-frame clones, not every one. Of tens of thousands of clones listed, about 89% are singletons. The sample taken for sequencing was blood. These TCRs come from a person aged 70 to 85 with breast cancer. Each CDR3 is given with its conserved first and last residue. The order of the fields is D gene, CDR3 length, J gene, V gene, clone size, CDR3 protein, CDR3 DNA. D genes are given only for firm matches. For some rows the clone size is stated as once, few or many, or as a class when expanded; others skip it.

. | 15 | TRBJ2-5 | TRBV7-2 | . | CASSLAGRTQETQYF | TGTGCCAGCAGCCTAGCCGGCCGGACACAAGAGACCCAGTACTTC
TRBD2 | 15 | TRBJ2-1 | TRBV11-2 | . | CASTRSSGTYNEQFF | TGTGCCAGCACTCGATCTAGCGGAACCTACAATGAGCAGTTCTTC
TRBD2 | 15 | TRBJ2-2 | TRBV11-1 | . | CASRLSGSRTGELFF | TGTGCCAGCAGATTAAGCGGGAGTCGTACCGGGGAGCTGTTTTTT
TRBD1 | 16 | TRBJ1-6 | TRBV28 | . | CASSSPETGRRSPLHF | TGTGCCAGCAGTTCTCCAGAGACAGGGCGACGATCACCCCTCCACTTT
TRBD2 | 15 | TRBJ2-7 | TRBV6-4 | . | CASTSGRGLHYEQYF | TGTGCCAGCACCAGCGGGAGGGGCCTTCACTACGAGCAGTACTTC
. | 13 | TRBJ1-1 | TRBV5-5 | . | CASRTAGRTEAFF | TGTGCCAGCAGGACGGCGGGGAGGACTGAAGCTTTCTTT
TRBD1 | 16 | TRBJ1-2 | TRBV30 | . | CAWSAGTGPLRGGYTF | TGTGCCTGGAGCGCCGGGACAGGGCCCTTGAGGGGTGGCTACACCTTC
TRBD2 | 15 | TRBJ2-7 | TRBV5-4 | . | CASSRGTSGAYEQYF | TGTGCCAGCAGCCGGGGGACTAGCGGGGCCTACGAGCAGTACTTC
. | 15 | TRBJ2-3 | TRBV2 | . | CASSEGTVSTDTQYF | TGTGCCAGCAGTGAAGGGACAGTTAGCACAGATACGCAGTATTTT
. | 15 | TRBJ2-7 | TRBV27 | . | CASSARTVNPYEQYF | TGTGCCAGCAGTGCAAGGACAGTTAACCCCTACGAGCAGTACTTC
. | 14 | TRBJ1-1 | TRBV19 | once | CASSMGAGATEAFF | TGTGCCAGTAGTATGGGGGCGGGGGCTACTGAAGCTTTCTTT
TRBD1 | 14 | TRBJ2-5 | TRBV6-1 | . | CASRDLTGLETQYF | TGTGCCAGCAGGGACCTGACAGGGTTAGAGACCCAGTACTTC
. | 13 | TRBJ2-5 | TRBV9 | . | CASSVASQETQYF | TGTGCCAGCAGCGTAGCGAGCCAAGAGACCCAGTACTTC
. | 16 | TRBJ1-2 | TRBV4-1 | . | CASSQYLQGIAPGYTF | TGCGCCAGCAGCCAATATCTGCAGGGGATAGCGCCGGGCTACACCTTC
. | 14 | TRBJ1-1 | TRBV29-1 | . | CSVDGQGRRTEAFF | TGCAGCGTTGACGGTCAGGGGCGTCGGACTGAAGCTTTCTTT
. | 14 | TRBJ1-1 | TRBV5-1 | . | CASSVGEGDTEAFF | TGCGCCAGCAGCGTTGGAGAGGGTGACACTGAAGCTTTCTTT
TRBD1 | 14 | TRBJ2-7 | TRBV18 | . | CASSMTGGTGEQYF | TGTGCCAGCTCCATGACAGGGGGCACAGGCGAGCAGTACTTC
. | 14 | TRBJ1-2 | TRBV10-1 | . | CASSESRVSAGYTF | TGCGCCAGCAGTGAGTCCCGGGTCTCCGCCGGCTACACCTTC
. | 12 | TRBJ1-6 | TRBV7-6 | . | CASSLVNSPLHF | TGTGCCAGCAGCTTAGTAAATTCACCCCTCCACTTT
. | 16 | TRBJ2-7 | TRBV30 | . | CAWSPLGGGSNYEQYF | TGTGCCTGGAGTCCCCTTGGGGGGGGCTCCAATTACGAGCAGTACTTC